The table lists the clone carrying this T cell receptor (beta chain) with a count of one. What it recognizes is unknown. This specimen comes from a study of CD8+CD57+ T cells in acquired aplastic anemia. Notes on the study in general: CD8+CD57+ cells from patients were less diverse than total CD4+ and CD8+ pools. The study identified roughly 29 CD8+ CDR3 sequences shared by patients and controls.

Genomic DNA provided the template from which TCR beta VDJ and CDR3 profiles were obtained. TCRdb independently ran MiXCR on the reads; one entry per CDR3 protein. The profile shows about 20,000 distinct CDR3 sequences, around 40% of them singletons. Patients included in sequencing had previously demonstrated CD8+CD57+ cell expansion by flow cytometry. Patients had undergone no therapy by the time their blood was sampled. The CDR3 is 13 residues long. Deletions cut 0 bases from V and 11 bases from J, with 14 bases between. CDR1 SGHRS and CDR2 YFSETQ come from the germline V gene. The receptor comes from a human donor with aplastic anemia. The chain uses TRBV5-1 and TRBJ1-2; D call uncertain. The material sequenced was CD8+CD57+ T cells sorted from PBMCs. The subset is: bead-enriched CD8+CD57+ effector memory T cells from SAA patients. The CDR3 protein is CASSLVLRREYTF. Here the CDR3 DNA reads TGCGCCAGCAGCTTGGTACTCAGGAGAGAGTACACCTTC. Variable domain in full (rest from reference TRBV5-1 and TRBJ1-2): KAGVTQTPRYLIKTRGQQVTLSCSPISGHRSVSWYQQTPGQGLQFLFEYFSETQRNKGNFPGRFSGRQFSNSRSEMNVSTLELGDSALYLCASSLVLRREYTFGSGTRLTVV.